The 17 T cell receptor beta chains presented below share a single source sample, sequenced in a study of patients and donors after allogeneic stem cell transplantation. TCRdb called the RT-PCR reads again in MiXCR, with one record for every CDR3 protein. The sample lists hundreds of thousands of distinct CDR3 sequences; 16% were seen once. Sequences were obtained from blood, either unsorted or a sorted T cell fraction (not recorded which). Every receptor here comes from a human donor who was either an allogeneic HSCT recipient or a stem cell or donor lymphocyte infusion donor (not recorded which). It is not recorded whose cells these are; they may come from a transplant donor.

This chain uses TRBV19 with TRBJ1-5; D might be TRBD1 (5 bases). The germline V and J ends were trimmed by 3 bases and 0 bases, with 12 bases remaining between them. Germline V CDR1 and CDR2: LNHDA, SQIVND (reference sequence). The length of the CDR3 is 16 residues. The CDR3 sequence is CASSMFGADSNQPQHF. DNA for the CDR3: TGTGCCAGTAGTATGTTTGGGGCGGATAGCAATCAGCCCCAGCATTTT.

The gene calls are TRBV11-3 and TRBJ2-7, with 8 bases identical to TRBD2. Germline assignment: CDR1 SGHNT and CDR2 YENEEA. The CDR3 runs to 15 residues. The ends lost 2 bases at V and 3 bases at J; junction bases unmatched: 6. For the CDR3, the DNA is TGTGCCAGCAGCTTAAGCCCCGGGAGGGACTACGAGCAGTACTTC. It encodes CASSLSPGRDYEQYF.

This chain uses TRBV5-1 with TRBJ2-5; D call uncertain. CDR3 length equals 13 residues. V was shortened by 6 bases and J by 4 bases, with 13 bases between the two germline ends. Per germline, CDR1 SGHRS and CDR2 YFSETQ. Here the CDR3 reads CASKVWEGETQYF. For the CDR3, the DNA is TGCGCCAGCAAAGTTTGGGAAGGAGAGACCCAGTACTTC.

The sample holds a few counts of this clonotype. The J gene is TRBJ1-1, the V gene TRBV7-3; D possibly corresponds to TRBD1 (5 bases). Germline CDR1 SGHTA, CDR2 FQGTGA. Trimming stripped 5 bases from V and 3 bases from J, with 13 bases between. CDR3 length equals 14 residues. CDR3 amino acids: CASSPNKGHTEAFF. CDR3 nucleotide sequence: TGTGCCAGCAGCCCCAACAAGGGACACACTGAAGCTTTCTTT.

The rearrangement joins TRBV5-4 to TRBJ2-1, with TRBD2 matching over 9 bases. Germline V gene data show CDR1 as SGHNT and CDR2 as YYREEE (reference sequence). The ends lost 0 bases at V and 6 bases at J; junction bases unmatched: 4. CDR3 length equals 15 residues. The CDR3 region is CASSLAQLAGNEQFF. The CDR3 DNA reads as TGTGCCAGCAGCTTGGCGCAACTAGCGGGCAATGAGCAGTTCTTC.

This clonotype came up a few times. The CDR3 DNA reads as TGCGCCAGCGGGGCGGGACAGGGGTTCAATGAGCAGTTCTTC. Translation: CASGAGQGFNEQFF. This chain joins TRBV5-1 and TRBJ2-1, with 10 bases fitting TRBD1. Germline V lookup: CDR1 SGHRS, CDR2 YFSETQ. This CDR3 is 14 amino acids long. Losses at the gene ends were 7 bases for V and 6 bases for J; bases not matched to a gene: 7.

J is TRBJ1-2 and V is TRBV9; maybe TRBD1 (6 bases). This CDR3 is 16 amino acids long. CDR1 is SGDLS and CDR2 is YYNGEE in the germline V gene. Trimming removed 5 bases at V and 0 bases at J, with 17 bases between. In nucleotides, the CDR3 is TGTGCCAGCAGTCGATCACAGGGACCGACTAACTATGGCTACACCTTC. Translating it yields CASSRSQGPTNYGYTF.

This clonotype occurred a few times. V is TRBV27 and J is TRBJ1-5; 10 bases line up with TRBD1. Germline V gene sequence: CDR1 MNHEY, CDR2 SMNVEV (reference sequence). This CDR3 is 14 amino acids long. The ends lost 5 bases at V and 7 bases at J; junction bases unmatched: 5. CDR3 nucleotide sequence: TGTGCCAGCAGTACAGGGACAGGGGACCAGCCCCAGCATTTT. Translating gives CASSTGTGDQPQHF.

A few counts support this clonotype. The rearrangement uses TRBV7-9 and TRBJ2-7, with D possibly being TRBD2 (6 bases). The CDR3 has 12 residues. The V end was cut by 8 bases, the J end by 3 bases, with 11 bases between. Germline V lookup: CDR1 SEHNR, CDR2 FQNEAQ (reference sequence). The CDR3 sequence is CASDGLNYEQYF. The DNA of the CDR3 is TGTGCCAGCGATGGACTAAACTACGAGCAGTACTTC.

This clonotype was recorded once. The CDR3 sequence is CSARDWGRGLHSGANVLTF. The CDR3 nucleotides are TGCAGTGCTAGAGACTGGGGACGGGGGCTCCACTCTGGGGCCAACGTCCTGACTTTC. This rearrangement joins TRBV20-1 to TRBJ2-6; D may be TRBD1 or TRBD2 (6 bases each). The V end lost 0 bases, the J end lost 0 bases, and 18 bases lay between the germline ends. The CDR3 is 19 residues long. Germline V lookup: CDR1 DFQATT, CDR2 SNEGSKA (reference sequence).

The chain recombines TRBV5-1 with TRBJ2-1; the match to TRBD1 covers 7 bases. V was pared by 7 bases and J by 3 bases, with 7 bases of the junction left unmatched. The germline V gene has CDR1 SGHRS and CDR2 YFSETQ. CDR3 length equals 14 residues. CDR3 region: CASWTGPGYNEQFF. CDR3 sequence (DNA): TGCGCCAGCTGGACAGGCCCGGGCTACAATGAGCAGTTCTTC.

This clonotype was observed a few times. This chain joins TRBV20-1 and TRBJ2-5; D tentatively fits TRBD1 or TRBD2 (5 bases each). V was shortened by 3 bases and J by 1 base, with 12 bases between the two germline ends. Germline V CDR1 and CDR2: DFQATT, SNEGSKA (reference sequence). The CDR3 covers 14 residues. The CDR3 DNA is TGCAGTGCTAGGGGGGTATTACTCCAAGAGACCCAGTACTTC. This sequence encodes CSARGVLLQETQYF.

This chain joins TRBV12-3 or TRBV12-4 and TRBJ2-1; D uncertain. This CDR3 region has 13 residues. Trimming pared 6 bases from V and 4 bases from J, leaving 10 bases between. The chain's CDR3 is CASREHGYNEQFF. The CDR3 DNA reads TGTGCCAGCAGGGAACACGGATACAATGAGCAGTTCTTC.

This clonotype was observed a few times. The DNA of the CDR3 is TGCGCCAGCAGCCAAGCCCCTAAGCTGGTGGAAGCTTTCTTT. It is translated as CASSQAPKLVEAFF. The chain combines TRBV4-3 with TRBJ1-1; D unclear. Germline CDR1 reads LGHNA; CDR2 reads YSLEER. V was trimmed by 1 base and J by 8 bases, leaving 14 bases between them. This CDR3 region has 14 residues.

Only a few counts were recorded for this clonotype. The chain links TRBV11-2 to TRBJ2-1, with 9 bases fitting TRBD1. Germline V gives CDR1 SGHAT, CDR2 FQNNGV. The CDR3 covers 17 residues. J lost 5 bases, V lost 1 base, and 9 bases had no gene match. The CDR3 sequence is CASSLARDRVTHNEQFF. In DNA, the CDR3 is TGTGCCAGCAGCTTAGCCCGGGACAGGGTCACACACAATGAGCAGTTCTTC.

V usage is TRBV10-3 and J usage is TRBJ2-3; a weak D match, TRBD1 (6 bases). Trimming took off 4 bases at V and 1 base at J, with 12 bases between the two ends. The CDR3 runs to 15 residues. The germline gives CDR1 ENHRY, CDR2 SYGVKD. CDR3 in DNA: TGTGCCATCAGTGTTACAGGGAAGGGCACAGATACGCAGTATTTT. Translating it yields CAISVTGKGTDTQYF.

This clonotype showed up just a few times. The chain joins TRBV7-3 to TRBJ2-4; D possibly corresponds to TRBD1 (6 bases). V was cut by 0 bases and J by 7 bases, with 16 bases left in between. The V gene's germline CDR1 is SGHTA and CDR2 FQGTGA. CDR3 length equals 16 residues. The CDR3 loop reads CASSLTPGTGSNIQYF. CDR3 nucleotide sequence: TGTGCCAGCAGCTTAACCCCTGGAACAGGGTCTAACATTCAGTACTTC.